This T cell receptor (beta chain) was captured in a study of cytomegalovirus exposure and HLA in healthy donors. The V segment lost 2 bases and the J segment 6 bases; nucleotides outside the gene matches: 7. Germline V gene sequence: CDR1 GTSNPN, CDR2 SVGIG (reference sequence). This CDR3 has 15 residues. Produced via immunoSEQ multiplex PCR; TCRdb's table is partial and in-frame only. The sample records 200,000 to 250,000 clones, approximately 88% being singletons. Specimen: PBMCs. The chain joins TRBV30 to TRBJ2-2; TRBD1 aligns across 9 bases. The TCR originated in a woman aged 25-40 years in good health and CMV-seropositive. As DNA, the CDR3 is TGTGCCTGGAGTACGGGACAGGGACTCGCCGGGGAGCTGTTTTTT. Its protein is CAWSTGQGLAGELFF.